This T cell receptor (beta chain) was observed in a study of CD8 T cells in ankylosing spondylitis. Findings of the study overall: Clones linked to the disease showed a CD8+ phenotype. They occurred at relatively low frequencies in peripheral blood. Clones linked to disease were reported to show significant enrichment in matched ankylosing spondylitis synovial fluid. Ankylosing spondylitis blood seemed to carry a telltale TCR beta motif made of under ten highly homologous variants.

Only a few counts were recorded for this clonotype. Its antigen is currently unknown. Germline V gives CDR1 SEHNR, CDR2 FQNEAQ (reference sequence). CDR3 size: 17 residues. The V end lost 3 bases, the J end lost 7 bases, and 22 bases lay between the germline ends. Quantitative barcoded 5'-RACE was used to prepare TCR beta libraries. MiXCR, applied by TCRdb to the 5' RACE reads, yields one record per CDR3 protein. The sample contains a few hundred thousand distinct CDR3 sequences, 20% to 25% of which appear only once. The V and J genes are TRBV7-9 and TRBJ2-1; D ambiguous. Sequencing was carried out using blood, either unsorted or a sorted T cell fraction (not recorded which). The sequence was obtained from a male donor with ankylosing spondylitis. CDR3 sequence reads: CASSFPSTKYGRNEQFF. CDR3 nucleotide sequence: TGTGCCAGCAGCTTTCCAAGTACGAAATACGGTAGAAATGAGCAGTTCTTC. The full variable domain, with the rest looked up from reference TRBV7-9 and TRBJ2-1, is DTGVSQNPRHKITKRGQNVTFRCDPISEHNRLYWYRQTLGQGPEFLTYFQNEAQLEKSRLLSDRFSAERPKGSFSTLEIQRTEQGDSAMYLCASSFPSTKYGRNEQFFGPGTRLTVL.